This T cell receptor (beta chain) was sequenced in a study of blood T cells in healthy people across ages. Concerning this clonotype: The target antigen is unknown.

Study-level findings and limits: A roughly linear age-dependent decrease characterized TCR beta diversity per million T cells.

Germline V CDR1 and CDR2: SQVTM, ANQGSEA. This CDR3 spans 11 amino acids. V lost 8 bases and J lost 5; bases outside the gene matches: 2. With a J-beta primer mix and a sample-barcoded 5' primer, a second PCR ran about 6 to 11 cycles. Every individual sample yielded 2.5 million or more paired-end reads (each containing CDR3). TCRdb called the 5' RACE reads again in MiXCR, with one record for every CDR3 protein. The repertoire consists of under 2 million distinct CDR3 sequences, with roughly a third occurring once and the leading ten covering approximately 11%. The sequence was collected from a woman aged 30 to 39 in good health. This chain uses TRBV29-1 with TRBJ1-1; 10 bases line up with TRBD1. Sample: blood. The CDR3, as DNA: TGCAGCCTGGGACAGGGGACTGAAGCTTTCTTT. Translation gives CSLGQGTEAFF.